This TCR beta chain was sequenced in a study of cytomegalovirus exposure and HLA in healthy donors. Study information: For the roughly 400 genotyped donors, 80% to 90% fell within the Caucasian-associated ancestry cluster.

A multiplex PCR was run with 60 Vbeta primers and 13 Jbeta primers. The repertoire was sequenced with immunoSEQ multiplex PCR; TCRdb's copy has only in-frame clones and lacks some. The sample yields 20,000 to 25,000 clones, of which the top ten take up about a fifth. CDR1 and CDR2 (germline): LNHDA, SQIVND (reference sequence). V trimming: 7 bases; J trimming: 6 bases; junction bases outside the gene matches: 15. This CDR3 is 16 amino acids long. This clonotype originated in a man in his 60s in good health and CMV-seropositive. The sample comprised PBMCs. The chain combines TRBV19 with TRBJ2-1; 7 bases fit TRBD2. In nucleotides, the CDR3 is TGTGCCAGTATGCCTCGGGGCGGGAGAGCCCCCAATGAGCAGTTCTTC. Encoded protein: CASMPRGGRAPNEQFF.